The clone carrying this T cell receptor (beta chain) has a handful of counts. Its antigen is as yet unknown. TCRdb itself ran the RACE reads through MiXCR, one entry per CDR3 protein. Here the sample spans 75,000 to 90,000 distinct CDR3 sequences, about a tenth being singletons. Indicated time point: patch test 1, 2 weeks after DPC sensitization. Specified treatment: therapeutic diphenylcyclopropenone sensitization with weekly scalp DPC. The CDR3 has 14 amino acids. The V gene's germline CDR1 is SQVTM and CDR2 ANQGSEA. Trimming removed 2 bases from V and 6 bases from J; junction bases left unmatched: 6. The entry originates in a study of human T cells and chemical hapten exposure. Looking at the study overall: Application of 0.01% DPC to the upper back was done by patch test, with a reading at 6 days.

Points from the study as a whole: The presence of alopecia in the donors means their immune response may differ from healthy people's. TCRs exceeding a frequency of 1 in 1000 stayed unchanged under DPC sensitization.

The chain joins TRBV29-1 to TRBJ2-3, with 9 positions matching TRBD2. This TCR derives from a woman between 50 and 59 years old with alopecia areata. Some clones in this sample may be carry-over from other donors' samples. The sample here was whole blood, taken in connection with sensitization to the hapten diphenylcyclopropenone (DPC). As DNA, the CDR3 is TGCAGCGTTGAACTGGCGGGAGGGCCGGATACGCAGTATTTT. It encodes CSVELAGGPDTQYF.